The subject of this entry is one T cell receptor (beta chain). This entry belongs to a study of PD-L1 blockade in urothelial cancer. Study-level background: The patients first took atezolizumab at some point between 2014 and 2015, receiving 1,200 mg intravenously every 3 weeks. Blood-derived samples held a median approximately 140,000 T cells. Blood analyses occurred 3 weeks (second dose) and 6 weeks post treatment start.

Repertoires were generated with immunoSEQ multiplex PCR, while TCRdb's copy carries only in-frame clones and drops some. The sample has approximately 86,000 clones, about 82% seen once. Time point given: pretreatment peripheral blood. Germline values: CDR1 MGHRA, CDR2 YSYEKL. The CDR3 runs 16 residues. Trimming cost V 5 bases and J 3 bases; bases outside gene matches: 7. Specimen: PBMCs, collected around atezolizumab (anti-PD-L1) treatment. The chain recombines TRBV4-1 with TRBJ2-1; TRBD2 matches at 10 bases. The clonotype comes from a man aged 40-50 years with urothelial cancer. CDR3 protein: CASSSSGRVVYNEQFF. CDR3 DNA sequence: TGCGCCAGCAGCTCTAGCGGGAGAGTCGTCTACAATGAGCAGTTCTTC.